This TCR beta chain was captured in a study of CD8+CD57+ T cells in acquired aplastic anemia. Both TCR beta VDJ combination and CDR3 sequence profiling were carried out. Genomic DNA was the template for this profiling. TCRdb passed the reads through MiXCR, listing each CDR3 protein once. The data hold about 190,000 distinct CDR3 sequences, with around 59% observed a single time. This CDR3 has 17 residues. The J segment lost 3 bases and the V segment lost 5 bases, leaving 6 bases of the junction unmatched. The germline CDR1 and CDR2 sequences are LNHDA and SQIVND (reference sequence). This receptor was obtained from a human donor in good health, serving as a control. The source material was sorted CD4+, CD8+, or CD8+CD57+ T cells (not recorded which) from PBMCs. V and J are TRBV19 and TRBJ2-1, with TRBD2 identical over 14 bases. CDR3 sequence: CASSPGTSGRRYNEQFF. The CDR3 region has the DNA TGTGCCAGTAGTCCAGGGACTAGCGGGAGACGCTACAATGAGCAGTTCTTC.